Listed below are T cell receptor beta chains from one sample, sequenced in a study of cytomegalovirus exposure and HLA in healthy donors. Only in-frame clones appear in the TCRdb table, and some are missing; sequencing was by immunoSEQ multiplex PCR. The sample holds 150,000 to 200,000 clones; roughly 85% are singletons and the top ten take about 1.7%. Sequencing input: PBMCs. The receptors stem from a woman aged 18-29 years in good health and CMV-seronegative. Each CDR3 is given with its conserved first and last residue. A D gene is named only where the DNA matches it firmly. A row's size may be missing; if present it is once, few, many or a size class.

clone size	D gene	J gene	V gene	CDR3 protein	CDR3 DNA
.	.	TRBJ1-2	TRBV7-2	CASSFSETAANYGYTF	TGTGCCAGCAGCTTTTCTGAGACAGCCGCTAACTATGGCTACACCTTC
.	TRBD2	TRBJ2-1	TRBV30	CAWLWGGRQFF	TGTGCCTGGCTATGGGGGGGACGGCAGTTCTTC
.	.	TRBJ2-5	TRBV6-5	CASSYSSNQETQYF	TGTGCCAGCAGTTACTCCAGTAACCAAGAGACCCAGTACTTC
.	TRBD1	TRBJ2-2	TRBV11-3	CASTDRGGYANTGELFF	TGTGCCAGCACCGATAGAGGGGGCTACGCGAACACCGGGGAGCTGTTTTTT
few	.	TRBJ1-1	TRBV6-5	CASSRRGGGNTEAFF	TGTGCCAGCAGCCGCCGCGGGGGTGGGAACACTGAAGCTTTCTTT
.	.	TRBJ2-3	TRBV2	CASSVQGFYTDTQYF	TGTGCCAGCAGTGTACAGGGTTTCTACACAGATACGCAGTATTTT
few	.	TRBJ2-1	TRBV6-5	CASSSPARGGDEQFF	TGTGCCAGCAGTTCCCCGGCGAGAGGGGGAGATGAGCAGTTCTTC
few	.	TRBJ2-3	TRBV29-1	CSVDPAGDTQYF	TGCAGCGTTGACCCCGCCGGAGATACGCAGTATTTT
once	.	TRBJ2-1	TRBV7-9	CASSSMGGSGNEQFF	TGTGCCAGCAGCTCCATGGGCGGGTCCGGGAATGAGCAGTTCTTC
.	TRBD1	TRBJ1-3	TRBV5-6	CASSSPTGGAGNTIYF	TGTGCCAGCAGCTCTCCGACAGGGGGCGCTGGAAACACCATATATTTT
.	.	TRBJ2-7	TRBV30	CAWSKGLRLYEQYF	TGTGCCTGGAGTAAGGGACTGCGCCTATACGAGCAGTACTTC
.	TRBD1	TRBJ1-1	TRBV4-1	CASSQDVGRDRGSEAFF	TGCGCCAGCAGCCAAGATGTAGGTCGGGACAGGGGATCTGAAGCTTTCTTT
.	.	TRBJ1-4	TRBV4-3	CASSQDTVWTEFNEKLFF	TGCGCCAGCAGCCAAGATACGGTTTGGACAGAGTTTAATGAAAAACTGTTTTTT
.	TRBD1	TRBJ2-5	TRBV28	CASTNGQGPTETQYF	TGTGCCAGCACCAACGGACAGGGCCCTACAGAGACCCAGTACTTC
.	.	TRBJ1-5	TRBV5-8	CASSLVGGNQPQHF	TGTGCCAGCAGCTTGGTAGGGGGCAATCAGCCCCAGCATTTT
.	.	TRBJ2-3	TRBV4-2	CASSPKQAGGQIGDTQYF	TGTGCCAGCAGCCCAAAACAAGCCGGTGGGCAAATTGGAGATACGCAGTATTTT
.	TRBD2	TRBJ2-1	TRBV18	CASSPTAGGPLNEQFF	TGTGCCAGCTCACCAACGGCGGGAGGGCCGTTGAATGAGCAGTTCTTC
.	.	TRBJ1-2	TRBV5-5	CASSLTATVFYGYTF	TGTGCCAGCAGCCTGACAGCCACCGTTTTTTATGGCTACACCTTC
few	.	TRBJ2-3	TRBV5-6	CASSLGPLGTQYF	TGTGCCAGCAGCTTGGGACCTCTAGGTACGCAGTATTTT
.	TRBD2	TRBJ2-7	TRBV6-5	CASSRTSGSYEQYF	TGTGCCAGCAGTAGGACTAGCGGGAGCTACGAGCAGTACTTC
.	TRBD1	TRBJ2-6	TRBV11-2	CASSGQGRGANVLTF	TGTGCCAGCAGCGGACAGGGGCGTGGGGCCAACGTCCTGACTTTC
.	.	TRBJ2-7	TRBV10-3	CAISESELDYEQYF	TGTGCCATCAGTGAGTCGGAACTAGACTACGAGCAGTACTTC
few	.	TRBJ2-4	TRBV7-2	CASTEGSWGIQYF	TGTGCCAGCACCGAAGGGAGTTGGGGCATTCAGTACTTC
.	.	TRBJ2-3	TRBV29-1	CSVEAGDGTDTQYF	TGCAGCGTTGAGGCAGGGGACGGCACAGATACGCAGTATTTT
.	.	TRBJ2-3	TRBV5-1	CASSFPGTDTQYF	TGCGCCAGCAGCTTTCCGGGAACAGATACGCAGTATTTT
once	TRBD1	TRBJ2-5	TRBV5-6	CASFRQGEWEQYF	TGTGCCAGTTTCCGACAGGGGGAGTGGGAGCAGTACTTC
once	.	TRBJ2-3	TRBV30	CAWGGAANTQYF	TGTGCCTGGGGAGGGGCTGCGAATACGCAGTATTTT
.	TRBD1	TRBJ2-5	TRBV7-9	CASSWTGIQETQYF	TGTGCCAGCAGCTGGACAGGAATTCAAGAGACCCAGTACTTC
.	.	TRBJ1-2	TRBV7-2	CASSLRRSHRDNYGYTF	TGTGCCAGCAGCTTAAGACGGAGTCACCGTGATAACTATGGCTACACCTTC
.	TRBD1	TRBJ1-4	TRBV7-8	CASSLDRGRNEKLFF	TGTGCCAGCAGCTTAGACAGGGGGCGAAATGAAAAACTGTTTTTT
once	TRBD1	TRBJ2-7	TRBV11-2	CASSSPGTGFYEQYF	TGTGCCAGCAGCTCGCCCGGGACAGGGTTTTACGAGCAGTACTTC
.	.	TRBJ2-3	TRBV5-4	CASSSPGSTDTQYF	TGTGCCAGCAGCTCCCCGGGAAGCACAGATACGCAGTATTTT
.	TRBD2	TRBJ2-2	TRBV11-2	CASSPAGVATGELFF	TGTGCCAGCAGCCCGGCGGGGGTTGCCACCGGGGAGCTGTTTTTT
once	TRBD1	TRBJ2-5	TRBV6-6	CASRPGTGGRETQYF	TGTGCCAGCAGACCCGGGACAGGGGGTAGGGAGACCCAGTACTTC
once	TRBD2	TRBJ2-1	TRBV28	CASNLAGANPSYNEQFF	TGTGCCAGCAACCTAGCGGGAGCAAACCCCTCCTACAATGAGCAGTTCTTC
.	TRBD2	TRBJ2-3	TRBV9	CASSGRWTSGNADTQYF	TGTGCCAGCAGCGGTAGGTGGACTAGCGGGAACGCAGATACGCAGTATTTT
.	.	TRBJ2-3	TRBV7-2	CASSLEQQGGADTQYF	TGTGCCAGCAGCTTAGAACAGCAGGGGGGAGCAGATACGCAGTATTTT
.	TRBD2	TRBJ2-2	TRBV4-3	CASSQISRGTGELFF	TGCGCCAGCAGCCAAATATCGCGGGGGACCGGGGAGCTGTTTTTT
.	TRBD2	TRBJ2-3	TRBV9	CASSETSRVADTQYF	TGTGCCAGCAGCGAGACTAGCCGGGTGGCAGATACGCAGTATTTT
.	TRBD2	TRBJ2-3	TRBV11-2	CASSLEGLAGGTDTQYF	TGTGCCAGCAGCTTAGAAGGACTAGCAGGTGGAACAGATACGCAGTATTTT
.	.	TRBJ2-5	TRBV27	CASSLSIRLETQYF	TGTGCCAGCAGTTTATCGATCAGACTAGAGACCCAGTACTTC
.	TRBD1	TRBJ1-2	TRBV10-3	CAISESDRGKNGYTF	TGTGCCATCAGTGAGTCTGACAGGGGGAAAAATGGCTACACCTTC
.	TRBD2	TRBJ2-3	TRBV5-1	CASGITSGFTDTQYF	TGCGCCAGCGGTATCACTAGCGGGTTTACAGATACGCAGTATTTT
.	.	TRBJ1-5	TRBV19	CASSIERNQPQHF	TGTGCCAGTAGTATCGAGCGCAATCAGCCCCAGCATTTT
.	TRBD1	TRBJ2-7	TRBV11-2	CASSPLGQGRTGSYEQYF	TGTGCCAGCAGCCCATTAGGACAGGGGAGGACCGGCTCCTACGAGCAGTACTTC
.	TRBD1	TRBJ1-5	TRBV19	CASSIGDRANQPQHF	TGTGCCAGTAGTATCGGGGACAGGGCTAATCAGCCCCAGCATTTT
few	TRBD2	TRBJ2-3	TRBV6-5	CASRPGGAYTQYF	TGTGCCAGCAGACCGGGGGGAGCCTATACGCAGTATTTT
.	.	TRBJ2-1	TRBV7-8	CASSHTGFSYNEQFF	TGTGCCAGCAGCCATACAGGGTTTTCCTACAATGAGCAGTTCTTC
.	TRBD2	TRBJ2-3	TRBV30	CAWSSLAGGRDTQYF	TGTGCCTGGAGTTCACTAGCGGGAGGGCGGGATACGCAGTATTTT
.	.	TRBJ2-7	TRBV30	CASDGGPSYEQYF	TGTGCCTCGGACGGAGGTCCCTCCTACGAGCAGTACTTC
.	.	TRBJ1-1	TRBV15	CATSRESGILNTEAFF	TGTGCCACCAGCAGAGAAAGCGGGATCCTTAACACTGAAGCTTTCTTT
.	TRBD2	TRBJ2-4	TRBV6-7	CATLLAGEDKNIQYF	TGTGCCACCCTACTAGCGGGAGAGGACAAAAACATTCAGTACTTC
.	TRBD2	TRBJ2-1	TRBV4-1	CASSQDHPGLAGEVHEQFF	TGCGCCAGCAGCCAAGATCATCCGGGACTAGCGGGAGAGGTCCATGAGCAGTTCTTC
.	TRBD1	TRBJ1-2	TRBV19	CASSIAGGRSGYTF	TGTGCCAGTAGTATAGCAGGGGGCAGGAGCGGCTACACCTTC